The 30 T cell receptor beta chains presented below share a single source sample, sequenced in a study of identical twins. MiXCR was run by TCRdb on the 5' RACE reads, yielding one entry per CDR3 protein. The table shows about 100,000 distinct CDR3 sequences, with 5.9% occurring only once. The sequenced sample consisted of memory T cells sorted from blood. These receptors originate from a woman in her forties or fifties in good health.

The chain couples TRBV12-3 or TRBV12-4 to TRBJ2-2, with D unresolved. CDR3 length: 12 residues. The ends were cut back, 6 bases at V and 6 bases at J, with 8 bases in the middle. CDR3 sequence (DNA): TGTGCCAGCAGACAGTCGGCCGGGGAGCTGTTTTTT. Protein product: CASRQSAGELFF.

This clonotype has more than one count but fewer than ten. The chain combines TRBV5-1 with TRBJ2-3, with TRBD2 matching over 7 bases. This CDR3 region has 15 residues. With V trimmed by 0 bases and J by 4 bases, 5 bases remained unmatched. CDR1 is SGHRS and CDR2 is YFSETQ in the germline V gene. DNA for the CDR3: TGCGCCAGCAGCTTGGAGGCGGGAGTCTCAGATACGCAGTATTTT. The encoded protein is CASSLEAGVSDTQYF.

This clonotype was picked up a small number of times. The rearrangement links TRBV20-1 to TRBJ1-1; 10 bases are a match to TRBD1. Per germline, CDR1 DFQATT and CDR2 SNEGSKA (reference sequence). There are 15 residues in the CDR3. J lost 1 base, V lost 6 bases, and 8 bases had no gene match. Written as DNA, the CDR3 is TGCAGTGCATCCGGGACAGGGGTCGCGAACACTGAAGCTTTCTTT. Its protein is CSASGTGVANTEAFF.

This clonotype was counted at least ten times. The V call is TRBV7-8, the J call TRBJ2-1, with 11 nucleotides matching TRBD2. From germline, CDR1 is SGHVS and CDR2 FQNEAQ. The CDR3 is 16 amino acids. J gave up 0 bases and V 5 bases, and 3 bases lay outside the gene matches. The chain's CDR3 is CASSPTSGNSYNEQFF. As DNA, the CDR3 is TGTGCCAGCAGCCCGACTAGCGGGAACTCCTACAATGAGCAGTTCTTC.

This clonotype was observed many times. The chain uses TRBV10-3 and TRBJ2-5; D may correspond to TRBD1 or TRBD2 (5 bases each). The CDR3 contains 14 residues. CDR1 is ENHRY and CDR2 is SYGVKD in the germline V gene. V lost 4 bases to trimming and J lost 4 bases, with 13 bases between them. CDR3 sequence: CAISGRDVVETQYF. CDR3 sequence (DNA): TGTGCCATCAGTGGACGGGACGTTGTAGAGACCCAGTACTTC.

This clonotype came up many times. The chain uses TRBV7-2 and TRBJ1-1, with D perhaps matching TRBD1 (6 bases). Germline V lookup: CDR1 SGHTA, CDR2 FQGNSA. The V gene lost 4 bases and the J gene lost 1 base, with 10 bases spanning the gap. The CDR3 totals 14 residues. CDR3 loop: CASSWGHSNTEAFF. The CDR3 DNA reads as TGTGCCAGCAGCTGGGGACATTCGAACACTGAAGCTTTCTTT.

At least ten counts were recorded for this clonotype. The chain carries TRBV4-2 and TRBJ2-5; 9 nucleotides match TRBD2. V shed 0 bases and J 4 bases; nucleotides not matched to a gene: 3. The CDR3 is 15 residues long. Germline CDR1 and CDR2: LGHNA and YNFKEQ. CDR3 protein: CASSQEAGGGETQYF. The CDR3 DNA reads as TGTGCCAGCAGCCAAGAAGCGGGAGGTGGAGAGACCCAGTACTTC.

This clonotype was counted at least ten times. The CDR3 DNA reads as TGTGCCAGCAGCCTGGGACCTGCTTCAGACGAGCAGTACGTC. Its translation: CASSLGPASDEQYV. The chain recombines TRBV5-4 with TRBJ2-7; the D gene could be TRBD1 or TRBD2 (5 bases each). This CDR3 comprises 14 residues. V was clipped by 4 bases and J by 5 bases, with 16 bases between them. Germline V gene lookup returns CDR1 SGHNT and CDR2 YYREEE (reference sequence).

This clonotype was seen more than once but under ten times. The rearrangement joins TRBV20-1 to TRBJ2-3, with a weak D call TRBD2 (6 bases). This CDR3 comprises 13 residues. Per germline, CDR1 DFQATT and CDR2 SNEGSKA (reference sequence). The V and J ends lost 6 bases and 5 bases respectively, with 15 bases between them. This CDR3 is CSALESSGDTQYF. The CDR3 DNA follows: TGCAGTGCCTTAGAGAGTAGCGGAGATACGCAGTATTTT.

This clonotype was detected a few times. The chain employs TRBV3-1 and TRBJ2-1, with TRBD2 identical over 7 bases. Germline V gene sequence: CDR1 LGHDT, CDR2 YNNKEL (reference sequence). The CDR3 loop spans 11 amino acids. The trim removed 8 bases at V and 9 bases at J, leaving 4 bases unmatched. CDR3 DNA: TGTGCCAGCGGTGGGAGGGTTGAGCAGTTCTTC. It codes for CASGGRVEQFF.

This clonotype was detected ten times or more. This rearrangement joins TRBV27 to TRBJ2-6; D is possibly TRBD2 (6 bases). Trimming cost V 2 bases and J 3 bases, with 14 bases left between them. CDR1 MNHEY and CDR2 SMNVEV come from the germline V gene (reference sequence). The CDR3 is 17 residues long. The CDR3 region is CASSLRGWGVGANVLTF. The CDR3 coding sequence is TGTGCCAGCAGTTTAAGGGGCTGGGGGGTTGGGGCCAACGTCCTGACTTTC. Filled out from reference TRBV27 and TRBJ2-6, the complete variable domain reads EAQVTQNPRYLITVTGKKLTVTCSQNMNHEYMSWYRQDPGLGLRQIYYSMNVEVTDKGDVPEGYKVSRKEKRNFPLILESPSPNQTSLYFCASSLRGWGVGANVLTFGAGSRLTVL.

This clonotype occurred many times. V is TRBV2 and J is TRBJ1-2; unclear D gene. Germline-derived CDR1 and CDR2 are SNHLY and FYNNEI. This CDR3 is built from 11 residues. V lost 0 bases and J lost 4, with 0 bases in between. CDR3 DNA: TGTGCCAGCAGTGAAGCCTATGGCTACACCTTC. As protein: CASSEAYGYTF.

The chain carries TRBV20-1 and TRBJ2-1; D might be TRBD1 (6 bases). The CDR3 is made up of 16 amino acids. V lost 6 bases, J lost 0 bases, and 18 bases lay in between. CDR1 is DFQATT and CDR2 is SNEGSKA in the germline V gene (reference sequence). CDR3 coding DNA: TGCAGTGCCAAGCGGTTCGGACAGACCTCCTACAATGAGCAGTTCTTC. Its translation is CSAKRFGQTSYNEQFF.

This clonotype was seen repeatedly, ten times or more. This rearrangement joins TRBV12-5 to TRBJ2-3; D unresolved. Deletions cut 1 base from V and 3 bases from J, with 8 bases between. The CDR3 is 14 amino acids. Germline V gene data show CDR1 as LGHNT and CDR2 as FRNRAP. Here the CDR3 reads CASGLGQETDTQYF. The CDR3 DNA follows: TGTGCTAGTGGTTTGGGTCAGGAAACAGATACGCAGTATTTT.

This clonotype was detected many times. V and J are TRBV12-3 or TRBV12-4 and TRBJ2-7; 8 nucleotides agree with TRBD1. The CDR3 runs to 14 residues. Trimming removed 2 bases from V and 4 bases from J; junction bases left unmatched: 4. The CDR3 loop reads CASSLRQGLYEQYF. As DNA, the CDR3 is TGTGCCAGCAGTTTACGACAGGGGCTTTACGAGCAGTACTTC.

This clonotype appeared many times. The V gene is TRBV4-2, the J gene TRBJ1-1; 7 nucleotides match TRBD1. Losses at the gene ends were 6 bases for V and 8 bases for J; bases not matched to a gene: 18. The CDR3 spans 16 residues. From germline, CDR1 is LGHNA and CDR2 YNFKEQ. The CDR3 sequence: CASSSSPGQSTTEAFF. CDR3 nucleotides: TGTGCCAGCAGTTCATCACCGGGACAGTCAACGACGGAAGCTTTCTTT.

The sample holds many counts of this clonotype. The chain links TRBV25-1 to TRBJ2-3; D remains ambiguous. The length of the CDR3 is 13 residues. V was shortened by 0 bases and J by 2 bases, with 3 bases between the two germline ends. Per the germline V gene, CDR1 is MGHDK and CDR2 is SYGVNS. The CDR3 region has the DNA TGTGCCAGCAGTGAATACTACACAGATACGCAGTATTTT. Residues: CASSEYYTDTQYF.

In its sample, this clonotype was seen many times. The chain recombines TRBV11-2 with TRBJ2-3; 10 bases agree with TRBD2. This CDR3 is 15 amino acids long. J lost 5 bases, V lost 5 bases, and 7 bases had no gene match. Germline CDR1 and CDR2: SGHAT and FQNNGV. CDR3 amino acids: CASSRAGGPGDTQYF. The CDR3 DNA is TGTGCCAGCAGCCGAGCGGGAGGGCCAGGAGATACGCAGTATTTT.

This clonotype was counted a few times. The rearrangement joins TRBV21-1 to TRBJ2-7; the table's TRBD1 call for D was not verified on the DNA. TRBV21-1 constitutes a pseudogene. The CDR3 loop spans 18 amino acids. The DNA of the CDR3 is TGTGCCAGCAGCACCTTCGAGGGGGCGGGACAGGGCCTTTACGAGCAGTACGTC. Its protein product is CASSTFEGAGQGLYEQYV.

This clonotype showed up many times. J is TRBJ2-1 and V is TRBV5-1, with D perhaps being TRBD1 or TRBD2 (5 bases each). CDR3 length: 15 residues. V was cut by 4 bases and J by 6 bases, with 17 bases left in between. The germline V gene encodes CDR1 SGHRS and CDR2 YFSETQ. CDR3 nucleotides: TGCGCCAGCAGCGTCGCAAACCCGGGACCCAATGAGCAGTTCTTC. Translating it yields CASSVANPGPNEQFF.

This clonotype was recorded many times. The CDR3 region has the DNA TGCAGCGTTGGAGGCCGCATCGGCGGGGAGCTGTTTTTT. It encodes CSVGGRIGGELFF. The rearrangement links TRBV29-1 to TRBJ2-2; D remains unclear. There are 13 residues in the CDR3. Trimming left V 4 bases short and J 7 bases short, with 13 bases between. The germline CDR1 and CDR2 sequences are SQVTM and ANQGSEA.

Written as DNA, the CDR3 is TGCAGTGCTAGCCCTTTACGACGGGAGAACATTCAGTACTTC. It yields the protein CSASPLRRENIQYF. The chain uses TRBV20-1 and TRBJ2-4; a weak D match, TRBD2 (6 bases). The germline V gene encodes CDR1 DFQATT and CDR2 SNEGSKA (reference sequence). This CDR3 region has 14 residues. V lost 3 bases, J lost 7 bases, and 16 bases lay in between.

This clonotype appeared a few times. J is TRBJ2-2 and V is TRBV19; D remains unclear. The CDR3 covers 13 residues. CDR1 and CDR2 (germline): LNHDA, SQIVND (reference sequence). Trimming left V 4 bases short and J 4 bases short, with 7 bases between. This CDR3 is CASSRGITGELFF. Written as DNA, the CDR3 is TGTGCCAGTAGTAGGGGAATCACCGGGGAGCTGTTTTTT.

This clonotype was detected only a few times. The CDR3 region has the DNA TGCGCCAGCAGCTTGGGACGGCAAGCTTTCTTT. It yields the protein CASSLGRQAFF. The chain recombines TRBV5-1 with TRBJ1-1, with no clear D. The V and J ends lost 0 bases and 9 bases respectively, with 6 bases between them. The CDR3 sequence is 11 residues long. CDR1 SGHRS and CDR2 YFSETQ come from the germline V gene.

This clonotype was detected many times. The chain links TRBV12-3 or TRBV12-4 to TRBJ1-1; D is undetermined. This CDR3 contains 14 residues. Trimming stripped 3 bases from V and 0 bases from J, with 8 bases between. The DNA of the CDR3 is TGTGCCAGCAGTTTTCGACACCTGAACACTGAAGCTTTCTTT. Protein: CASSFRHLNTEAFF.

This clonotype showed up many times. The J gene is TRBJ2-1, the V gene TRBV20-1; 8 bases map to TRBD2. CDR1 is DFQATT, CDR2 SNEGSKA, per germline (reference sequence). The junction had 8 bases not matched to a gene; V was cut back by 5 bases and J by 5 bases. The CDR3 is made up of 14 amino acids. In nucleotides, the CDR3 is TGCAGTGCTCCCCCGGGACTAGGTCACAATGAGCAGTTCTTC. This gives the protein CSAPPGLGHNEQFF.

This clonotype was seen many times. The V gene is TRBV7-9, the J gene TRBJ2-7; 9 nucleotides agree with TRBD1. Trimming took 11 bases from V and 6 from J; bases not matched to a gene: 8. The CDR3 length is 12 residues. Germline CDR1 reads SEHNR; CDR2 reads FQNEAQ (reference sequence). In DNA form, the CDR3 reads TGTGCCGAGAAACAGGGGGCTGGCGAGCAGTACTTC. Its translation is CAEKQGAGEQYF.

The sample holds many counts of this clonotype. The chain combines TRBV29-1 with TRBJ1-4, with 9 nucleotides matching TRBD1. The CDR3 runs to 14 residues. CDR1 and CDR2 (germline): SQVTM, ANQGSEA. After removal of 7 bases from V and 3 bases from J, the junction contained 6 bases not matched to a gene. The CDR3, as DNA: TGCAGCGCTACAGGGGGCGTATCTAATGAAAAACTGTTTTTT. Protein: CSATGGVSNEKLFF.

This clonotype was counted many times. This chain connects TRBV12-3 or TRBV12-4 to TRBJ1-1; TRBD1 is a possible D gene (6 bases). The ends were cut back, 6 bases at V and 0 bases at J, with 14 bases in the middle. The CDR3 is 15 residues long. The CDR3 loop is CASRTTGNMNTEAFF. CDR3 nucleotides: TGTGCCAGCAGGACTACAGGGAACATGAACACTGAAGCTTTCTTT.

At least ten counts were recorded for this clonotype. This chain links TRBV3-1 with TRBJ2-1, with 10 bases identical to TRBD2. With 5 bases clipped from V and 10 bases from J, the junction kept 5 bases outside the gene matches. CDR1 is LGHDT and CDR2 is YNNKEL in the germline V gene (reference sequence). The CDR3 consists of 13 residues. The CDR3 bases are TGTGCCAGCAGCACAGCGGGGGGGCCGGAGCAGTTCTTC. Amino acid sequence: CASSTAGGPEQFF.